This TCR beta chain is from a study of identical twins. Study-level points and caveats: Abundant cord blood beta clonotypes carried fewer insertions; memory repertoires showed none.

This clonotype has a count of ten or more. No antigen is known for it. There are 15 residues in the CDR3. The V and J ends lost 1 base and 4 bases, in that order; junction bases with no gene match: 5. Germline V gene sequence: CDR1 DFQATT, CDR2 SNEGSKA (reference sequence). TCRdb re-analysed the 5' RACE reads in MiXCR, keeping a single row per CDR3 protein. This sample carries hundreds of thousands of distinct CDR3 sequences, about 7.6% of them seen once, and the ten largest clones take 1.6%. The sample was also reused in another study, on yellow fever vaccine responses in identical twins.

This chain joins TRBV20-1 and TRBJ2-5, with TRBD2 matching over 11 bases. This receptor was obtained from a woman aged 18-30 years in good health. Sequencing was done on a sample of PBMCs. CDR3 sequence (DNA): TGCAGTGCTAGAGCCCCAGGACTAGCGGGAGAGACCCAGTACTTC. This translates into CSARAPGLAGETQYF.